This T cell receptor (beta chain) was documented in a study of cytomegalovirus exposure and HLA in healthy donors. PCR amplification relied on 60 Vbeta primers (plus 13 Jbeta primers). This table comes from immunoSEQ multiplex PCR, and its TCRdb copy is limited to in-frame clones, with some not included. The sample lists 95,000 to 150,000 clones, 80% occurring once. The TCR originated in a man aged 30-40 years in good health and CMV-seronegative. Sample: PBMCs.

The CDR3 here is CASSERAGPWGDEQFF. DNA for the CDR3: TGTGCCAGCAGTGAGAGGGCAGGGCCTTGGGGGGATGAGCAGTTCTTC. The gene calls are TRBV25-1 and TRBJ2-1, with TRBD2 as a possible D gene (6 bases). The V end was cut by 3 bases, the J end by 8 bases, with 20 bases between. The length of the CDR3 is 16 residues. Germline loops: CDR1 MGHDK, CDR2 SYGVNS.